The text below deals with one T cell receptor beta chain. This entry is derived from a study of blood T cells in healthy people across ages. Germline V gives CDR1 SGHTA, CDR2 FQGNSA. The J segment lost 5 bases and the V segment lost 5 bases, leaving 5 bases of the junction unmatched. The CDR3 is 13 residues long. The second PCR ran about 6 to 12 cycles with a sample-barcoded 5' primer and J-beta primers. In TCRdb, the 5' RACE reads were re-called with MiXCR into one record per CDR3 protein. This sample carries about 1.1 million distinct CDR3 sequences, 35% to 40% of them seen once, and the ten largest clones take about an eighth.

The chain links TRBV7-2 to TRBJ1-1; TRBD1 aligns across 7 bases. This TCR was sampled from a man aged 18 to 35 in good health. Sample: blood. Here the CDR3 reads CASSADRVTEAFF. The CDR3 coding sequence is TGTGCCAGCAGCGCCGACAGGGTGACTGAAGCTTTCTTT.